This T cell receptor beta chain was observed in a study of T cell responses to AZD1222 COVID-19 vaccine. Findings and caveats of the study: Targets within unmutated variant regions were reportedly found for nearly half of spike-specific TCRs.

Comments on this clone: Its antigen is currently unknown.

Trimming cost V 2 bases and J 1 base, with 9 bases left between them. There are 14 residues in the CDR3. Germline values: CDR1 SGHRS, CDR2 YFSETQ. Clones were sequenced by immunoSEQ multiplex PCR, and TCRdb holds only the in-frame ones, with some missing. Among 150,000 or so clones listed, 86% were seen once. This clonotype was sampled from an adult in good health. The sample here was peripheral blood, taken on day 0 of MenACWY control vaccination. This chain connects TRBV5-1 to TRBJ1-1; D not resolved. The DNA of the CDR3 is TGCGCCAGCAGCTTCCAGACGGAGAACACTGAAGCTTTCTTT. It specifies CASSFQTENTEAFF.